Listed below are T cell receptor beta chains from one sample, sequenced in a study of human T cells and chemical hapten exposure. TCRdb re-analysed the RACE reads in MiXCR, keeping a single row per CDR3 protein. The sample shows fewer than 100,000 distinct CDR3 sequences, roughly a tenth of them seen only once. Sequences were derived from whole blood, sampled in connection with sensitization to the hapten diphenylcyclopropenone (DPC). These receptors all stem from a middle-aged woman with alopecia areata. Some clones in this sample may be carry-over from other donors' samples. The CDR3 runs from the conserved cysteine through the conserved F or W. A D gene is named only where the DNA matches it firmly. Where a row states a size, it is once, few, many or the class of an expanded clone; other rows omit it.

V gene: TRBV12-3/TRBV12-4; CDR3 length: 15; clone size: many; J gene: TRBJ2-7; D gene: .; CDR3 DNA: TGTGCCAGCAGTTTGAGTTATGGGGCCTACTACGAGCAGTACTTC; CDR3 protein: CASSLSYGAYYEQYF
V gene: TRBV28; CDR3 length: 12; clone size: many; J gene: TRBJ1-2; D gene: .; CDR3 DNA: TGTGCCAGCAGTTTAGGAGACTATGGCTACACCTTC; CDR3 protein: CASSLGDYGYTF
V gene: TRBV12-3/TRBV12-4; CDR3 length: 13; clone size: many; J gene: TRBJ1-2; D gene: .; CDR3 DNA: TGTGCCAGCAGCAAGGGTATAGAAAGCGACTACACCTTC; CDR3 protein: CASSKGIESDYTF
V gene: TRBV6-2/TRBV6-3; CDR3 length: 16; clone size: few; J gene: TRBJ2-3; D gene: TRBD2; CDR3 DNA: TGTGCCAGCAGTCAAGGACTAGCGGGGTTCACAGATACGCAGTATTTT; CDR3 protein: CASSQGLAGFTDTQYF
V gene: TRBV12-3/TRBV12-4; CDR3 length: 15; clone size: .; J gene: TRBJ2-6; D gene: TRBD2; CDR3 DNA: TGTGCCAGCAGTTTGGGAGGGTCTGGGGCCAACGTCCTGACTTTC; CDR3 protein: CASSLGGSGANVLTF
V gene: TRBV4-2; CDR3 length: 16; clone size: few; J gene: TRBJ2-1; D gene: TRBD1; CDR3 DNA: TGTGCCAGCAGCCAAGACCCGGGACAGTCTGACGGTGAGCAGTTCTTC; CDR3 protein: CASSQDPGQSDGEQFF
V gene: TRBV3-1; CDR3 length: 14; clone size: many; J gene: TRBJ2-2; D gene: .; CDR3 DNA: TGTGCCAGCAGCCTAATCCGGAACACCGGGGAGCTGTTTTTT; CDR3 protein: CASSLIRNTGELFF
V gene: TRBV7-3; CDR3 length: 13; clone size: many; J gene: TRBJ2-3; D gene: .; CDR3 DNA: TGTGCCAGCAGCTTAACTTCGGGAGATACGCAGTATTTT; CDR3 protein: CASSLTSGDTQYF
V gene: TRBV20-1; CDR3 length: 13; clone size: many; J gene: TRBJ1-4; D gene: TRBD1; CDR3 DNA: TGCAGTGCTTCCCGGGACAGTGATGAAAAACTGTTTTTT; CDR3 protein: CSASRDSDEKLFF
V gene: TRBV20-1; CDR3 length: 13; clone size: .; J gene: TRBJ2-7; D gene: .; CDR3 DNA: TGCAGTGCTAGACCCCCTAGTTTCAACGAGCAGTACTTC; CDR3 protein: CSARPPSFNEQYF
V gene: TRBV6-2/TRBV6-3; CDR3 length: 17; clone size: many; J gene: TRBJ2-2; D gene: TRBD2; CDR3 DNA: TGTGCCAGCAGTTCCCCCGGAGCTAGCGGGAGCGAGCGGGAGCTGTTTTTT; CDR3 protein: CASSSPGASGSERELFF
V gene: TRBV6-4; CDR3 length: 17; clone size: many; J gene: TRBJ2-2; D gene: TRBD2; CDR3 DNA: TGTGCCAGCAGTCCGGGACTAGCGGGAGGACCCACCGGGGAGCTGTTTTTT; CDR3 protein: CASSPGLAGGPTGELFF
V gene: TRBV5-4; CDR3 length: 15; clone size: many; J gene: TRBJ1-5; D gene: .; CDR3 DNA: TGTGCCAGCAGCTTGGACAGGGCAAAGGGTCAGCCCCAGCATTTT; CDR3 protein: CASSLDRAKGQPQHF
V gene: TRBV12-5; CDR3 length: 15; clone size: few; J gene: TRBJ1-2; D gene: .; CDR3 DNA: TGTGCTAGTGGCTTTCTCGGGACAACTGGCTATGGCTACACCTTC; CDR3 protein: CASGFLGTTGYGYTF
V gene: TRBV20-1; CDR3 length: 11; clone size: few; J gene: TRBJ2-3; D gene: .; CDR3 DNA: TGCAGTGCGGCAGGGCTAGATACGCAGTATTTT; CDR3 protein: CSAAGLDTQYF
V gene: TRBV28; CDR3 length: 12; clone size: many; J gene: TRBJ2-5; D gene: .; CDR3 DNA: TGTGCCAGCAGTTTACGGCAAGAGACCCAGTACTTC; CDR3 protein: CASSLRQETQYF
V gene: TRBV10-3; CDR3 length: 17; clone size: few; J gene: TRBJ2-7; D gene: TRBD1; CDR3 DNA: TGTGCCATCAGTGACTACTCCGGGACAGGGAGCTCCTACGAGCAGTACTTC; CDR3 protein: CAISDYSGTGSSYEQYF
V gene: TRBV18; CDR3 length: 15; clone size: many; J gene: TRBJ1-5; D gene: TRBD1; CDR3 DNA: TGTGCCAGCTCACCGAGTACAGGGGGCTTACAGCCCCAGCATTTT; CDR3 protein: CASSPSTGGLQPQHF
V gene: TRBV7-2; CDR3 length: 17; clone size: many; J gene: TRBJ2-3; D gene: TRBD2; CDR3 DNA: TGTGCCAGCAGCCGCCGGCTAGCGGGAGATAGGACAGATACGCAGTATTTT; CDR3 protein: CASSRRLAGDRTDTQYF
V gene: TRBV6-2/TRBV6-3; CDR3 length: 18; clone size: .; J gene: TRBJ2-7; D gene: TRBD2; CDR3 DNA: TGTGCCAGCAGTTACTCAGGGGCTAGCGGAGACCAGATCTACGAGCAGTACTTC; CDR3 protein: CASSYSGASGDQIYEQYF
V gene: TRBV7-2; CDR3 length: 15; clone size: .; J gene: TRBJ2-7; D gene: .; CDR3 DNA: TGTGCCAGCAGACTAGTCGGGGAGGCCGGTTACGAGCAGTACTTC; CDR3 protein: CASRLVGEAGYEQYF
V gene: TRBV9; CDR3 length: 14; clone size: few; J gene: TRBJ2-1; D gene: .; CDR3 DNA: TGTGCCAGCAGCGCAGACAGGATAAACAATGAGCAGTTCTTC; CDR3 protein: CASSADRINNEQFF
V gene: TRBV4-1; CDR3 length: 15; clone size: many; J gene: TRBJ2-7; D gene: TRBD2; CDR3 DNA: TGCGCCAGCAGCCAAGAACTAGCGGGGTTCTACGAGCAGTACTTC; CDR3 protein: CASSQELAGFYEQYF
V gene: TRBV6-6; CDR3 length: 18; clone size: .; J gene: TRBJ1-2; D gene: TRBD1; CDR3 DNA: TGTGCCAGCAGTTCCCTAGCGGGACAGGGGCGACATAACTATGGCTACACCTTC; CDR3 protein: CASSSLAGQGRHNYGYTF
V gene: TRBV30; CDR3 length: 15; clone size: .; J gene: TRBJ1-4; D gene: .; CDR3 DNA: TGTGCCTGGAGTGTTTCCCAGACAACTAATGAAAAACTGTTTTTT; CDR3 protein: CAWSVSQTTNEKLFF
V gene: TRBV5-8; CDR3 length: 14; clone size: .; J gene: TRBJ2-7; D gene: .; CDR3 DNA: TGTGCCAGCAGCTTAACGGGAAGCTCCTACGAGCAGTACTTC; CDR3 protein: CASSLTGSSYEQYF
V gene: TRBV5-1; CDR3 length: 13; clone size: many; J gene: TRBJ2-7; D gene: .; CDR3 DNA: TGCGCCAGCAGCGTGACAGTGTCCTACGAGCAGTACTTC; CDR3 protein: CASSVTVSYEQYF
V gene: TRBV5-4; CDR3 length: 14; clone size: many; J gene: TRBJ2-5; D gene: .; CDR3 DNA: TGTGCCAGCAGCCCACCGGGAGTTCAAGAGACCCAGTACTTC; CDR3 protein: CASSPPGVQETQYF
V gene: TRBV7-8; CDR3 length: 16; clone size: .; J gene: TRBJ2-5; D gene: TRBD2; CDR3 DNA: TGTGCCAGCAGCTTATTTCGGACTAGGTTCACAGAGACCCAGTACTTC; CDR3 protein: CASSLFRTRFTETQYF
V gene: TRBV20-1; CDR3 length: 12; clone size: .; J gene: TRBJ2-3; D gene: TRBD1; CDR3 DNA: TGCAGTGCCGACAGGGGTACAGATACGCAGTATTTT; CDR3 protein: CSADRGTDTQYF
V gene: TRBV29-1; CDR3 length: 13; clone size: .; J gene: TRBJ1-2; D gene: TRBD1; CDR3 DNA: TGCAGCGTCGGACAGGGGGCTGGCTATGGCTACACCTTC; CDR3 protein: CSVGQGAGYGYTF
V gene: TRBV9; CDR3 length: 15; clone size: .; J gene: TRBJ2-1; D gene: .; CDR3 DNA: TGTGCCAGCAGCGTAGTTGGAGCTAGTGGGACTGAGCAGTTCTTC; CDR3 protein: CASSVVGASGTEQFF
V gene: TRBV20-1; CDR3 length: 15; clone size: many; J gene: TRBJ1-2; D gene: .; CDR3 DNA: TGCAGTGCCGGAGGGCCCCTTGAGGGCCCCTATGGCTACACCTTC; CDR3 protein: CSAGGPLEGPYGYTF
V gene: TRBV3-1; CDR3 length: 14; clone size: many; J gene: TRBJ1-3; D gene: .; CDR3 DNA: TGTGCCAGCAGCCCAGCAGGGACTGGAAACACCATATATTTT; CDR3 protein: CASSPAGTGNTIYF
V gene: TRBV19; CDR3 length: 15; clone size: many; J gene: TRBJ2-1; D gene: TRBD2; CDR3 DNA: TGTGCCAGTACGGCTAGCGGGAGATCCTACAATGAGCAGTTCTTC; CDR3 protein: CASTASGRSYNEQFF
V gene: TRBV27; CDR3 length: 15; clone size: .; J gene: TRBJ2-1; D gene: .; CDR3 DNA: TGTGCCAGCAGTCCCCTGGAGGGTCGAGGAAATGAGCAGTTCTTC; CDR3 protein: CASSPLEGRGNEQFF
V gene: TRBV30; CDR3 length: 12; clone size: few; J gene: TRBJ2-1; D gene: .; CDR3 DNA: TGTGCCTGGAGTGGAGACTACAATGAGCAGTTCTTC; CDR3 protein: CAWSGDYNEQFF
V gene: TRBV20-1; CDR3 length: 15; clone size: .; J gene: TRBJ2-3; D gene: .; CDR3 DNA: TGCAGTGCCCGAATCGACAGGTCCAACGGAGATACGCAGTATTTT; CDR3 protein: CSARIDRSNGDTQYF
V gene: TRBV29-1; CDR3 length: 11; clone size: few; J gene: TRBJ2-1; D gene: .; CDR3 DNA: TGCAGCTATGGGGGTTATAATGAGCAGTTCTTC; CDR3 protein: CSYGGYNEQFF
V gene: TRBV20-1; CDR3 length: 13; clone size: .; J gene: TRBJ1-1; D gene: .; CDR3 DNA: TGCAGTGCTGAGAGGGACTTTAACACTGAAGCTTTCTTT; CDR3 protein: CSAERDFNTEAFF
V gene: TRBV9; CDR3 length: 15; clone size: many; J gene: TRBJ2-3; D gene: TRBD2; CDR3 DNA: TGTGCCAGCAGCCTCGAGACTAGCAGGAGAGATACGCAGTATTTT; CDR3 protein: CASSLETSRRDTQYF
V gene: TRBV18; CDR3 length: 16; clone size: .; J gene: TRBJ1-4; D gene: TRBD1; CDR3 DNA: TGTGCCAGCTCACGTACAGGGGGACCGGGTAATGAAAAACTGTTTTTT; CDR3 protein: CASSRTGGPGNEKLFF
V gene: TRBV18; CDR3 length: 14; clone size: few; J gene: TRBJ1-1; D gene: .; CDR3 DNA: TGTGCCAGCTCCGAAGGACAGACGATCACTGAAGCTTTCTTT; CDR3 protein: CASSEGQTITEAFF
V gene: TRBV7-9; CDR3 length: 15; clone size: many; J gene: TRBJ2-1; D gene: TRBD2; CDR3 DNA: TGTGCCAGCAGCTTACGAGCGGGAGCCTACAATGAGCAGTTCTTC; CDR3 protein: CASSLRAGAYNEQFF
V gene: TRBV5-4; CDR3 length: 18; clone size: many; J gene: TRBJ2-3; D gene: TRBD2; CDR3 DNA: TGTGCCAGCAGCTTGGTTATGGCGGCGGGAGGTCGCACAGATACGCAGTATTTT; CDR3 protein: CASSLVMAAGGRTDTQYF
V gene: TRBV3-1; CDR3 length: 14; clone size: many; J gene: TRBJ1-1; D gene: .; CDR3 DNA: TGTGCCAGCAGCCAAGGGTATTCGTACACTGAAGCTTTCTTT; CDR3 protein: CASSQGYSYTEAFF
V gene: TRBV7-2; CDR3 length: 14; clone size: few; J gene: TRBJ2-1; D gene: TRBD1; CDR3 DNA: TGTGCCAGCAGCTTTAACAGGGGGCTGGGTGAGCAGTTCTTC; CDR3 protein: CASSFNRGLGEQFF
V gene: TRBV4-1; CDR3 length: 13; clone size: .; J gene: TRBJ2-3; D gene: .; CDR3 DNA: TGCGCCAGCAGCCTAACACTCGGGGATACGCAGTATTTT; CDR3 protein: CASSLTLGDTQYF
V gene: TRBV29-1; CDR3 length: 15; clone size: .; J gene: TRBJ2-1; D gene: TRBD2; CDR3 DNA: TGCAGCGCGACCGCACTAGCGGGAGTCGTCGGTGAGCAGTTCTTC; CDR3 protein: CSATALAGVVGEQFF
V gene: TRBV6-5; CDR3 length: 13; clone size: .; J gene: TRBJ2-5; D gene: TRBD2; CDR3 DNA: TGTGCCAGCAGGGGACTAGCGGGAGAGACCCAGTACTTC; CDR3 protein: CASRGLAGETQYF
V gene: TRBV19; CDR3 length: 14; clone size: few; J gene: TRBJ2-3; D gene: .; CDR3 DNA: TGTGCCAGTAGTTCCAGTTACGGCACAGATACGCAGTATTTT; CDR3 protein: CASSSSYGTDTQYF
V gene: TRBV24-1; CDR3 length: 13; clone size: few; J gene: TRBJ2-1; D gene: .; CDR3 DNA: TGTGCCACCAGTTCGAGCCCTTATAATGAGCAGTTCTTC; CDR3 protein: CATSSSPYNEQFF
V gene: TRBV2; CDR3 length: 13; clone size: many; J gene: TRBJ1-2; D gene: .; CDR3 DNA: TGTGCCAGCAGTGAACAGGGCAACTATGGCTACACCTTC; CDR3 protein: CASSEQGNYGYTF
V gene: TRBV19; CDR3 length: 15; clone size: .; J gene: TRBJ2-5; D gene: .; CDR3 DNA: TGTGCCAGTAGTCCCCGCCGGGGCTCGGGTGAGACCCAGTACTTC; CDR3 protein: CASSPRRGSGETQYF
V gene: TRBV6-2/TRBV6-3; CDR3 length: 12; clone size: .; J gene: TRBJ2-7; D gene: TRBD1; CDR3 DNA: TGTGCCAGCACCCCGCGACAGGGTTGGCAGTACTTC; CDR3 protein: CASTPRQGWQYF
V gene: TRBV25-1; CDR3 length: 13; clone size: .; J gene: TRBJ2-6; D gene: .; CDR3 DNA: TGTGCCAGCAGTGAAACCGGCAGCAACGTCCTGACTTTC; CDR3 protein: CASSETGSNVLTF
V gene: TRBV13; CDR3 length: 15; clone size: many; J gene: TRBJ1-6; D gene: TRBD1; CDR3 DNA: TGTGCCAGCAGCACCGGGACAGGGAGAAATTCACCCCTCCACTTT; CDR3 protein: CASSTGTGRNSPLHF
V gene: TRBV20-1; CDR3 length: 15; clone size: .; J gene: TRBJ2-1; D gene: TRBD2; CDR3 DNA: TGCAGTGCTACTAGCCCGGGACTAGCGATCCATGAGCAGTTCTTC; CDR3 protein: CSATSPGLAIHEQFF